This T cell receptor (beta chain) was profiled in a study of tumor and adjacent non-tumor tissue in lung cancer. Of note for this clonotype: As yet, its antigen is unknown. The junction does not match germline at one end; this may be a read error.

This sample's RNA came from whole unsorted tissue. Three rounds of nested PCR, following a modified ARM-PCR protocol, produced the TCRbeta library. TCRdb re-called the multiplex PCR reads with MiXCR, one entry per CDR3 protein. The data hold roughly 200,000 distinct CDR3 sequences, with approximately 74% observed a single time. CDR1 is MNHEY and CDR2 is SVGEGT in the germline V gene. This CDR3 is 13 amino acids long. Study-level findings and limits: TCR diversity was significantly greater in tumor than normal lung tissue. Higher tumor TCR diversity was associated with shorter survival.

The sequenced sample was lung tumor tissue. The receptor comes from a man aged 55 to 70 with non-small cell lung cancer. This sequence joins TRBV6-2 or TRBV6-3 and TRBJ1-1; unclear D gene. CDR3 loop: CACSYSQATEAFF. The CDR3 nucleotides read TGTGCCTGCAGTTACTCCCAGGCCACTGAAGCTTTCTTT.